This TCR beta chain derives from a study of blood T cell repertoires in COVID-19. As for the study in general: Acute-phase and convalescent COVID-19 samples originated in the United States, Italy and Spain. T cells, B-cell-depleted T cells, or PBMCs supplied cDNA or gDNA.

Trimming stripped 3 bases from V and 4 bases from J, with 14 bases between. Germline-derived CDR1 and CDR2 are SGHDT and YYEEEE. CDR3 length equals 15 residues. Original methodology: Estimates of nucleated cell counts were drawn from the amplification of reference gene primers. Method: immunoSEQ multiplex PCR; TCRdb's copy keeps in-frame clones and lacks some. V and J calls and clone size come straight from that table; D and trimming were deduced from the DNA. The top ten hold around 24% of the sample, which has about 49,000 clones, around 81% seen once. Seattle's enrolled individuals joined amid active infection and were then monitored longitudinally.

The chain couples TRBV5-6 to TRBJ2-1; TRBD1 is a possible D gene (6 bases). This receptor was obtained from a woman of 80 years or more with COVID-19, enrolled during active disease. Specimen: peripheral blood. This CDR3 reads CASSSWTDVYNEQFF. CDR3 nucleotides: TGTGCCAGCAGCTCCTGGACAGATGTATACAATGAGCAGTTCTTC. Complete variable domain (other parts from reference TRBV5-6 and TRBJ2-1): DAGVTQSPTHLIKTRGQQVTLRCSPKSGHDTVSWYQQALGQGPQFIFQYYEEEERQRGNFPDRFSGHQFPNYSSELNVNALLLGDSALYLCASSSWTDVYNEQFFGPGTRLTVL.